A selection of T cell receptor beta chains follows, all from one sample in a study of human T cells and chemical hapten exposure. Each CDR3 protein is one row after TCRdb ran MiXCR on the RACE reads. The repertoire consists of about 120,000 distinct CDR3 sequences, with roughly 13% occurring once and the leading ten covering 0.92%. The sample here was whole blood, taken in connection with sensitization to the hapten diphenylcyclopropenone (DPC). The receptor source for this set is a young man with alopecia areata. Some clones in this sample may be carry-over from other donors' samples. Both conserved end residues are part of each CDR3. Each record gives: J gene, clone size, V gene, D gene, CDR3 DNA, CDR3 protein. D genes are given only for firm matches. For some rows the clone size is stated as once, few or many, or as a class when expanded; others skip it.

J: TRBJ1-2
size: NA
V: TRBV11-2
D: NA
DNA: TGTGCCAGCAGCTTAGGGGGGGCCACGTATGGCTACACCTTC
CDR3: CASSLGGATYGYTF

J: TRBJ2-5
size: NA
V: TRBV7-6
D: TRBD1
DNA: TGTGCCAGCAGCACCGGGACAGAAGAGACCCAGTACTTC
CDR3: CASSTGTEETQYF

J: TRBJ2-7
size: NA
V: TRBV3-1
D: TRBD2
DNA: TGTGCCAGCAGCCAAGGGCTAGCGGCCTACGAGCAGTACTTC
CDR3: CASSQGLAAYEQYF

J: TRBJ1-2
size: few
V: TRBV13
D: NA
DNA: TGTGCCAGCAGCTTACAGGGCTTGGGTGGCTACACCTTC
CDR3: CASSLQGLGGYTF

J: TRBJ1-2
size: many
V: TRBV11-2
D: NA
DNA: TGTGCCAGCAGCTTAGTGACAGTCGACTATGGCTACACCTTC
CDR3: CASSLVTVDYGYTF

J: TRBJ2-1
size: NA
V: TRBV7-2
D: NA
DNA: TGTGCCAGCAGCTCCGCTGATGAGCAGTTCTTC
CDR3: CASSSADEQFF

J: TRBJ1-1
size: few
V: TRBV12-3/TRBV12-4
D: TRBD1
DNA: TGTGCCAGCAGGGGACAGGGGGCAAACACTGAAGCTTTCTTT
CDR3: CASRGQGANTEAFF

J: TRBJ2-3
size: NA
V: TRBV12-3/TRBV12-4
D: TRBD1
DNA: TGTGCCAGCGGATCTTCCAACAGGGGTGGCACAGATACGCAGTATTTT
CDR3: CASGSSNRGGTDTQYF

J: TRBJ2-3
size: NA
V: TRBV4-1
D: NA
DNA: TGCGCCAGCAGCCAAAACACAGGGACTCGCACAGATACGCAGTATTTT
CDR3: CASSQNTGTRTDTQYF

J: TRBJ1-1
size: once
V: TRBV7-6
D: NA
DNA: TGTGCCAGCAGCAAAAGGATAGGGGGTTCGAACACTGAAGCTTTCTTT
CDR3: CASSKRIGGSNTEAFF

J: TRBJ2-3
size: few
V: TRBV4-1
D: TRBD1
DNA: TGCGCCAGCAGCCATTCTGGACAGGGCCGAGATACGCAGTATTTT
CDR3: CASSHSGQGRDTQYF

J: TRBJ2-1
size: few
V: TRBV6-4
D: TRBD2
DNA: TGTGCCAGCAGTGACTCCGGGACTAGCAACAATGAGCAGTTCTTC
CDR3: CASSDSGTSNNEQFF

J: TRBJ1-1
size: NA
V: TRBV6-6
D: NA
DNA: TGTGCCAGCAGTCGACCCGTCAGCCAGGGAATGGACACTGAAGCTTTCTTT
CDR3: CASSRPVSQGMDTEAFF

J: TRBJ1-5
size: NA
V: TRBV6-5
D: NA
DNA: TGTGCCAGCAGAGAGAGGAATCCTTATCAGCCCCAGCATTTT
CDR3: CASRERNPYQPQHF

J: TRBJ1-1
size: few
V: TRBV11-2
D: NA
DNA: TGTGCCAGCAGCGTCGAAAGCGGAAACACTGAAGCTTTCTTT
CDR3: CASSVESGNTEAFF

J: TRBJ2-3
size: NA
V: TRBV12-3/TRBV12-4
D: NA
DNA: TGTGCCAGCAGTTTTCCCGGATTACCAGATACGCAGTATTTT
CDR3: CASSFPGLPDTQYF

J: TRBJ2-5
size: many
V: TRBV9
D: TRBD2
DNA: TGTGCCAGCACCTCGATCGGGGGGGCCTCAGAGACCCAGTACTTC
CDR3: CASTSIGGASETQYF

J: TRBJ2-7
size: NA
V: TRBV4-1
D: NA
DNA: TGCGCCAGCAGCCAAGTCCCCGGAGTTGGCAACGAGCAGTACTTC
CDR3: CASSQVPGVGNEQYF

J: TRBJ1-1
size: NA
V: TRBV5-1
D: TRBD1
DNA: TGCGCCAGCAGCTTGCCCGTCGACAGGGCAGAAGCTTTCTTT
CDR3: CASSLPVDRAEAFF

J: TRBJ2-5
size: NA
V: TRBV7-2
D: NA
DNA: TGTGCCAGCAGCTTATTTCAGGACCAAGAGACCCAGTACTTC
CDR3: CASSLFQDQETQYF

J: TRBJ2-3
size: NA
V: TRBV3-1
D: TRBD2
DNA: TGTGCCAGCAGCCGCCCGGGACTAGTGCAGTATTTT
CDR3: CASSRPGLVQYF

J: TRBJ2-7
size: NA
V: TRBV7-9
D: NA
DNA: TGTGCCAGCAGCTTCGGCGAGGGAATTGAGCAGTACTTC
CDR3: CASSFGEGIEQYF

J: TRBJ2-7
size: many
V: TRBV14
D: NA
DNA: TGTGCCAGCAGCCAATGGGCAGGGGACGAGCAGTACTTC
CDR3: CASSQWAGDEQYF

J: TRBJ1-1
size: NA
V: TRBV6-5
D: NA
DNA: TGTGCCAGCAGTTACAGCCAGGACACTGAAGCTTTCTTT
CDR3: CASSYSQDTEAFF

J: TRBJ1-1
size: NA
V: TRBV9
D: NA
DNA: TGTGCCAGCACCAGCGTAGGGGAAAGGGTTCAAGAAGCTTTCTTT
CDR3: CASTSVGERVQEAFF

J: TRBJ2-5
size: NA
V: TRBV7-2
D: NA
DNA: TGTGCCAGCAGCTATCGCGGGCGTTCAGAGACCCAGTACTTC
CDR3: CASSYRGRSETQYF

J: TRBJ2-3
size: few
V: TRBV18
D: NA
DNA: TGTGCCAGCTCACCGACGAGGGGTTTGGGAAGCACAGATACGCAGTATTTT
CDR3: CASSPTRGLGSTDTQYF

J: TRBJ1-5
size: NA
V: TRBV4-1
D: NA
DNA: TGCGCCAGCAGCCCTACCGACAGTTATAGCAATCAGCCCCAGCATTTT
CDR3: CASSPTDSYSNQPQHF

J: TRBJ2-3
size: NA
V: TRBV7-9
D: NA
DNA: TGTGCCAGCAGCCCGACCTCGGAAGGCACAGATACGCAGTATTTT
CDR3: CASSPTSEGTDTQYF

J: TRBJ2-3
size: few
V: TRBV5-6
D: TRBD1
DNA: TGTGCCAGCAGCTTGGGGACAGGGATCACAGATACGCAGTATTTT
CDR3: CASSLGTGITDTQYF

J: TRBJ2-2
size: few
V: TRBV6-6
D: NA
DNA: TGTGCCAGCAGGCCGAGGGGTGGCACCGGGGAGCTGTTTTTT
CDR3: CASRPRGGTGELFF

J: TRBJ2-5
size: NA
V: TRBV28
D: TRBD2
DNA: TGTGCCAGCAGTTTAGCTAGCGGAGAGACCCAGTACTTC
CDR3: CASSLASGETQYF

J: TRBJ1-5
size: medium-sized
V: TRBV5-6
D: NA
DNA: TGTGCCAGCAGCTTGGTTGGCCAGCCCCAGCATTTT
CDR3: CASSLVGQPQHF

J: TRBJ1-5
size: few
V: TRBV7-2
D: NA
DNA: TGTGCCAGCAGCACGCAGGAGGGGCAGCCCCAGCATTTT
CDR3: CASSTQEGQPQHF

J: TRBJ1-6
size: NA
V: TRBV6-2/TRBV6-3
D: NA
DNA: TGTGCCAGCAGTTACCGGAGCCCGCAAGATTCACCCCTCCACTTT
CDR3: CASSYRSPQDSPLHF

J: TRBJ2-6
size: NA
V: TRBV7-9
D: NA
DNA: TGTGCCAGCAGCTTGGGCCGCTCTGGGGCCAACGTCCTGACTTTC
CDR3: CASSLGRSGANVLTF

J: TRBJ2-3
size: few
V: TRBV11-1
D: TRBD1
DNA: TGTGCCAGCAGCCTCGACAGGGGAGTCACAGATACGCAGTATTTT
CDR3: CASSLDRGVTDTQYF

J: TRBJ2-7
size: few
V: TRBV6-2/TRBV6-3
D: NA
DNA: TGTGCCAGCAGAACCCACCCGGGGGCTTCCTACGAGCAGTACTTC
CDR3: CASRTHPGASYEQYF

J: TRBJ1-2
size: many
V: TRBV6-5
D: NA
DNA: TGTGCCAGCAAAGTCGATGGACGCTATGGCTACACCTTC
CDR3: CASKVDGRYGYTF

J: TRBJ2-2
size: NA
V: TRBV7-3
D: NA
DNA: TGTGCCAGCAGCCCGAACGCCCGAAGCATCGGGGAGCTGTTTTTT
CDR3: CASSPNARSIGELFF

J: TRBJ1-1
size: few
V: TRBV15
D: NA
DNA: TGTGCCACCAGCAGAGATCGAAGGCAGGGTGGCGGATTGAACACTGAAGCTTTCTTT
CDR3: CATSRDRRQGGGLNTEAFF

J: TRBJ2-5
size: NA
V: TRBV3-1
D: TRBD1
DNA: TGTGCCAGCAGTCGGCCCCCAACAGGGGGCCCAAGGATCCGACAAGAGACCCAGTACTTC
CDR3: CASSRPPTGGPRIRQETQYF

J: TRBJ2-1
size: NA
V: TRBV20-1
D: NA
DNA: TGCAGTGCTTCCGGCTCCGGGCAGGGCATTGAGCAGTTCTTC
CDR3: CSASGSGQGIEQFF

J: TRBJ1-1
size: few
V: TRBV6-2/TRBV6-3
D: NA
DNA: TGTGCCAGCGGACTCCCGGGACGGATGAACACTGAAGCTTTCTTT
CDR3: CASGLPGRMNTEAFF

J: TRBJ1-5
size: few
V: TRBV2
D: NA
DNA: TGTGCCAGCAGTGAAGCGGGGAGGATCAGCCGGCCCCAGCATTTT
CDR3: CASSEAGRISRPQHF

J: TRBJ2-3
size: few
V: TRBV20-1
D: TRBD2
DNA: TGCAGTGCCCTGACTAGCGGGGGGACAGATACGCAGTATTTT
CDR3: CSALTSGGTDTQYF

J: TRBJ1-2
size: NA
V: TRBV10-3
D: NA
DNA: TGTGCCATCTGGTCCTTGAACTATGGCTACACCTTC
CDR3: CAIWSLNYGYTF

J: TRBJ2-3
size: NA
V: TRBV7-3
D: TRBD2
DNA: TGTGCCAGCAGCCCATCTCTGGGACTAGCGGGAGAGACGCAGTATTTT
CDR3: CASSPSLGLAGETQYF

J: TRBJ1-4
size: NA
V: TRBV11-2
D: NA
DNA: TGTGCCAGCAGCTTACGGCAGACTAATGAAAAACTGTTTTTT
CDR3: CASSLRQTNEKLFF

J: TRBJ2-6
size: many
V: TRBV11-1
D: NA
DNA: TGTGCCAGCAGCCGGGACTCTGGGGCCAACGTCCTGACTTTC
CDR3: CASSRDSGANVLTF

J: TRBJ2-3
size: few
V: TRBV19
D: TRBD2
DNA: TGTGCCAGTGGACTAGAGGGCACAGATACGCAGTATTTT
CDR3: CASGLEGTDTQYF

J: TRBJ2-5
size: once
V: TRBV7-3
D: NA
DNA: TGTGCCAGCAGCCAAGGCGGGACAGTGGGAGAGACCCAGTACTTC
CDR3: CASSQGGTVGETQYF